The clone carrying this T cell receptor beta chain appeared a few times. Germline V gene lookup returns CDR1 SGHRS and CDR2 YFSETQ. Trimming removed 0 bases from V and 2 bases from J, with 9 bases in between. The CDR3 spans 14 residues. Time point described: healthy volunteer bleed at 6 weeks. RNA extraction used unfractionated whole blood as the source of total RNA. The sample originates from a study of human T cells and chemical hapten exposure. The study's library attached unique molecular identifiers to single cDNA molecules. TCRdb independently ran MiXCR on the RACE reads; one entry per CDR3 protein. The top ten clones hold around 3.4% of a sample with approximately 59,000 distinct CDR3 sequences, about 6.5% of them seen once.

This clonotype was sampled from a female donor in good health. Some clones in this sample may be carry-over from other donors' samples. Specimen: whole blood. This chain joins TRBV5-1 and TRBJ2-7; maybe TRBD2 (6 bases). This CDR3 reads CASSLVGGAYEQYF. CDR3 DNA sequence: TGCGCCAGCAGCTTGGTGGGGGGAGCCTACGAGCAGTACTTC.